The 3 T cell receptor beta chains given below trace back to one sample, sequenced in a study of T cells in Graves' hyperthyroidism and ophthalmopathy. TCR beta CDR3 region amplification was performed from RNA transcripts. RT-PCR in the first round (using the HTBI primer set) targeted the TCR CDR3. MiXCR was run by TCRdb on the multiplex PCR reads, yielding one entry per CDR3 protein. There are about 130,000 distinct CDR3 sequences in the sample; roughly a fifth occur only once, and more than 65% lies in the top ten. The sample consisted of blood. The receptors were sampled from a woman aged 45-59 years with Graves' hyperthyroidism that later progressed to Graves' ophthalmopathy.

This clonotype came up many times. V gene TRBV28 combines with J gene TRBJ1-1, with D hard to call. The CDR3 runs to 14 residues. Germline V gene sequence: CDR1 MDHEN, CDR2 SYDVKM. With 1 base removed from V and 4 bases from J, the gap between germline ends came to 10 bases. The CDR3, as DNA: TGTGCCAGCAGTTTATTGTCCCGGGGCACTGAAGCTTTCTTT. Translation gives CASSLLSRGTEAFF.

This clonotype was recorded many times. The V call is TRBV13, the J call TRBJ2-1; TRBD2 aligns across 8 bases. V shed 5 bases, J shed 15 bases, and the junction held 15 bases outside the gene matches. The germline V gene has CDR1 PRHDT and CDR2 FYEKMQ (reference sequence). This CDR3 has 14 residues. DNA of the CDR3: TGTGCCAGCAGCATTACGGCTACTAGCGGTTCCATGTTCTTC. It codes for CASSITATSGSMFF.

In its sample, this clonotype was seen many times. The V gene is TRBV7-6, the J gene TRBJ2-3; TRBD2 matches at 15 bases. Germline V gene data show CDR1 as SGHVS and CDR2 as FNYEAQ. V was pared by 5 bases and J by 3 bases, with 9 bases of the junction left unmatched. The CDR3 totals 18 residues. CDR3 in amino acids: CASSLTGLAGGGTDTQYF. CDR3 nucleotide sequence: TGTGCCAGCAGCCTGACCGGACTAGCGGGAGGGGGGACAGATACGCAGTATTTT.